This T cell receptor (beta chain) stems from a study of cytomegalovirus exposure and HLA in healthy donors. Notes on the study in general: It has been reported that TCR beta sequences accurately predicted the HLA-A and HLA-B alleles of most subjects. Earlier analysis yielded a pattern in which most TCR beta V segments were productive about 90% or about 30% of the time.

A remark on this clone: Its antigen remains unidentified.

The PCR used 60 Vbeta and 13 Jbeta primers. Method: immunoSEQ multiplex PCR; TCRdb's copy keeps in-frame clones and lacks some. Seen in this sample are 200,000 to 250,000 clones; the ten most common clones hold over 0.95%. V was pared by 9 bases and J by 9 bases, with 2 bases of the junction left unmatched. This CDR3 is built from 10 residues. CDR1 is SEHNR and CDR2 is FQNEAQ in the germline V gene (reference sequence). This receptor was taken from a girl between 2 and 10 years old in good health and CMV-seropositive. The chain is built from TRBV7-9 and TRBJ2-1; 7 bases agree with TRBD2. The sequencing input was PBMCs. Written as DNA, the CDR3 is TGTGCCAGTTCGGGGGGTGAGCAGTTCTTC. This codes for CASSGGEQFF.